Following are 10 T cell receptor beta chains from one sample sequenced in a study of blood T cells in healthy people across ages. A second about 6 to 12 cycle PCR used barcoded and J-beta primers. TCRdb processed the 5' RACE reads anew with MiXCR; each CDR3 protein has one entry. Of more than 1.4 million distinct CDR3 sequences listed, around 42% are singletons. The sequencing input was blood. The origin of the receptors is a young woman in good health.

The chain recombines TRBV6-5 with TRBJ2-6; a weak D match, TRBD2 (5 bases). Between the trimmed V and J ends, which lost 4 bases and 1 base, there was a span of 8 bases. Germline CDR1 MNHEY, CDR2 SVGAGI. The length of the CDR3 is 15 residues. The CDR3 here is CASSSWESGANVLTF. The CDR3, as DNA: TGTGCCAGCAGTTCCTGGGAGTCTGGGGCCAACGTCCTGACTTTC.

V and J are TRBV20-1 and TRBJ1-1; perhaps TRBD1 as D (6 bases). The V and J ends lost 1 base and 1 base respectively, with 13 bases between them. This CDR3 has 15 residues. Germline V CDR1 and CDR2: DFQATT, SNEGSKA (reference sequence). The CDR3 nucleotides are TGCAGTGCTAGAGGAGTCGGACAGACGAACACTGAAGCTTTCTTT. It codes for CSARGVGQTNTEAFF.

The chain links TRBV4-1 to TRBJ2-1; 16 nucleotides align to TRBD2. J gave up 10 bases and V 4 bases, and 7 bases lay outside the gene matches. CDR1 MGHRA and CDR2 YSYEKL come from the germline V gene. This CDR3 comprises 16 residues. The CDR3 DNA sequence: TGCGCCAGCAGCCGGGGACTAGCGGGAGGGATATACGAGCAGTTCTTC. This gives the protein CASSRGLAGGIYEQFF.

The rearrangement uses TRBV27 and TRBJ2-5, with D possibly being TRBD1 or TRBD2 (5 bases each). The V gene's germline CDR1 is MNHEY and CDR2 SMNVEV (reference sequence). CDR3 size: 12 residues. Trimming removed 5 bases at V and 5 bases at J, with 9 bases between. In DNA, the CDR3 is TGTGCCAGCAGTGGGACCCAGGAGACCCAGTACTTC. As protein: CASSGTQETQYF.

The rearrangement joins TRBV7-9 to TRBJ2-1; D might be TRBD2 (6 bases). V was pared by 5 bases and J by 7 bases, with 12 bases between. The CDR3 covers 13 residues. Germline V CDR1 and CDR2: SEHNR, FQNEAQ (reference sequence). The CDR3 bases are TGTGCCAGCAGCCCCTTGGGGAGGAATGAGCAGTTCTTC. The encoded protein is CASSPLGRNEQFF. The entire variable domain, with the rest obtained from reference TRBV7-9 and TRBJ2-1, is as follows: DTGVSQNPRHKITKRGQNVTFRCDPISEHNRLYWYRQTLGQGPEFLTYFQNEAQLEKSRLLSDRFSAERPKGSFSTLEIQRTEQGDSAMYLCASSPLGRNEQFFGPGTRLTVL.

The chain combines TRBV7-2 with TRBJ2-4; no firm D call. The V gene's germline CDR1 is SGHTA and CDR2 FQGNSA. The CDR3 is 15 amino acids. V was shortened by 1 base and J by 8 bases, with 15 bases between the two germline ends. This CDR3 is CASSLGVGINYIQYF. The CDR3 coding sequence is TGTGCCAGCAGCTTAGGAGTGGGGATCAACTACATTCAGTACTTC.

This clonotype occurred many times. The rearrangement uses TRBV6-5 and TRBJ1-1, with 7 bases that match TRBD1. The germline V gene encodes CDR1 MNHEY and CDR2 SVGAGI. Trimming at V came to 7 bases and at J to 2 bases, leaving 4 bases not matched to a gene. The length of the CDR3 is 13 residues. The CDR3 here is CASTRQGNTEAFF. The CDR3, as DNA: TGTGCCAGCACCCGACAGGGTAACACTGAAGCTTTCTTT.

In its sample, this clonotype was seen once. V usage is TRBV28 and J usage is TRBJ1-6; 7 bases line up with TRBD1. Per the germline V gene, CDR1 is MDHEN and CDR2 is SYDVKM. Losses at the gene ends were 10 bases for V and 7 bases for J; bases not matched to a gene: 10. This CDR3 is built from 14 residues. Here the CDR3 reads CATTGQYGNSPLHF. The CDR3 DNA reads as TGTGCCACCACGGGACAGTATGGGAATTCACCCCTCCACTTT.

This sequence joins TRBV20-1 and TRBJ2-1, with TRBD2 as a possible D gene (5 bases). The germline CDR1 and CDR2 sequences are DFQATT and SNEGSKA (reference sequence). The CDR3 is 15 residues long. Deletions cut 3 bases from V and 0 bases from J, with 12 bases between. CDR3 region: CSASTGSISYNEQFF. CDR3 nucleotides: TGCAGTGCTAGTACGGGGTCGATCTCCTACAATGAGCAGTTCTTC.

The CDR3 reads CASKGWGNIQYF. In DNA form, the CDR3 reads TGTGCCAGCAAGGGTTGGGGAAACATTCAGTACTTC. The chain employs TRBV7-2 and TRBJ2-4, with D unclear. Looked up from germline, CDR1 is SGHTA and CDR2 is FQGNSA. There are 12 residues in the CDR3. V gave up 7 bases and J gave up 6 bases, with 10 bases separating them.